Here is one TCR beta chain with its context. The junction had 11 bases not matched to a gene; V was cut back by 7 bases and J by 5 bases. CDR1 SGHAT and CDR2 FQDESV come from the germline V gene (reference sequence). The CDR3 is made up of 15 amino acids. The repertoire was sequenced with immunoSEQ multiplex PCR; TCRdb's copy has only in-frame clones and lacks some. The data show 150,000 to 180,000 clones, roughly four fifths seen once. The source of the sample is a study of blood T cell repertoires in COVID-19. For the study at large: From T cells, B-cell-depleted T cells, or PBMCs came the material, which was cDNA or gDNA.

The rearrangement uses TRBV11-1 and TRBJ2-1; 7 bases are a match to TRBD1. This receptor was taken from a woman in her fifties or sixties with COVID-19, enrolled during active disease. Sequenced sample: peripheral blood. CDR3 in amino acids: CASTPRGRFDNEQFF. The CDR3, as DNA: TGTGCCAGCACCCCAAGGGGGCGCTTCGACAATGAGCAGTTCTTC.